The next 14 T cell receptor beta chains were all read from a single sample in a study of blood T cell repertoires in COVID-19. Sequencing was performed with immunoSEQ multiplex PCR; in TCRdb, only in-frame clones are kept and a portion is missing. The sample has 210,000 or so clones, around four fifths seen once. The specimen sequenced was peripheral blood. Receptors were obtained from a woman aged 70-85 years with active or convalescent COVID-19.

The V gene is TRBV12-3 or TRBV12-4, the J gene TRBJ2-5; D gene ambiguous. The CDR3 sequence is 13 residues long. V gave up 2 bases and J gave up 2 bases, with 6 bases separating them. The CDR3 nucleotides are TGTGCCAGCAGTTTACCACAGCAAGAGACCCAGTACTTC. As protein: CASSLPQQETQYF.

V usage is TRBV18 and J usage is TRBJ2-1, with 9 bases identical to TRBD2. The V gene's germline CDR1 is KGHSH and CDR2 LQKENI. V gave up 5 bases and J gave up 8 bases; unmatched junction bases: 16. CDR3 size: 17 residues. Written as DNA, the CDR3 is TGTGCCAGCTCATCACGGCGTGCGGGAGGGCCTGTGGATGAGCAGTTCTTC. It encodes CASSSRRAGGPVDEQFF.

V usage is TRBV6-1 and J usage is TRBJ1-5, with D possibly being TRBD1 (6 bases). Trimming removed 1 base at V and 6 bases at J, with 13 bases between. In germline, CDR1 is MNHNS, CDR2 SASEGT. The CDR3 consists of 15 residues. CDR3 region: CASSEVTGSTQPQHF. The CDR3 DNA sequence: TGTGCCAGCAGTGAAGTAACAGGGTCTACTCAGCCCCAGCATTTT.

The chain has TRBV5-4 and TRBJ2-1, with 8 bases matching TRBD2. The CDR3 spans 15 residues. Per germline, CDR1 SGHNT and CDR2 YYREEE (reference sequence). V dropped 3 bases and J dropped 10; count of bases not matched to a gene: 12. Written as DNA, the CDR3 is TGTGCCAGCAGCTCTACTAGCGGAGTAGCCTTGGAGCAGTTCTTC. Protein: CASSSTSGVALEQFF. Variable domain in full (rest from reference TRBV5-4 and TRBJ2-1): ETGVTQSPTHLIKTRGQQVTLRCSSQSGHNTVSWYQQALGQGPQFIFQYYREEENGRGNFPPRFSGLQFPNYSSELNVNALELDDSALYLCASSSTSGVALEQFFGPGTRLTVL.

V is TRBV25-1 and J is TRBJ2-5; the D gene is possibly TRBD1 (6 bases). The V end lost 9 bases, the J end lost 5 bases, and 16 bases lay between the germline ends. The germline gives CDR1 MGHDK, CDR2 SYGVNS. This CDR3 spans 13 amino acids. The CDR3 nucleotides are TGTGCCAGTCGGGACACTCCGGGGGAGACCCAGTACTTC. Protein: CASRDTPGETQYF.

To note about this clone: The junction does not match germline at one end; this may be a read error. The chain uses TRBV6-7 and TRBJ1-1; D ambiguous. TRBV6-7 is sorted into the ORF group, with uncertain function. The CDR3 sequence is 15 residues long. In nucleotides, the CDR3 is TGTGCCAGCAGTTACGGAGGGCTGGTCACCTCTGAGGCTTTCTTT. This translates into CASSYGGLVTSEAFF.

The CDR3, as DNA: TGTGCCAGCTCACGAGACAGGGGAAACAATGAGCAGTTCTTC. Translating it yields CASSRDRGNNEQFF. V usage is TRBV18 and J usage is TRBJ2-1; 8 nucleotides line up with TRBD1. Germline V gene data show CDR1 as KGHSH and CDR2 as LQKENI. The CDR3 contains 14 residues. With V trimmed by 4 bases and J by 5 bases, 4 bases remained unmatched.

The chain recombines TRBV19 with TRBJ1-2; D is uncertain. Germline V lookup: CDR1 LNHDA, CDR2 SQIVND (reference sequence). This CDR3 contains 13 residues. Trimming stripped 7 bases from V and 2 bases from J, with 11 bases between. As DNA, the CDR3 is TGTGCCAGTACCTACGGGATCAACTATGGCTACACCTTC. Residues: CASTYGINYGYTF.

The gene calls are TRBV19 and TRBJ2-7; no clear D. The CDR3 is made up of 13 amino acids. V shed 6 bases and J shed 0 bases, with 9 bases lying between them. CDR1 and CDR2 from the germline V gene are LNHDA and SQIVND (reference sequence). The CDR3 spells CASSRLSSYEQYF. CDR3 DNA sequence: TGTGCCAGTAGCCGCCTTAGCTCCTACGAGCAGTACTTC.

CDR3 sequence (DNA): TGTGCCAGCAGCCTGACAGGGTTCGAGCAGTACTTC. It encodes CASSLTGFEQYF. The gene calls are TRBV11-1 and TRBJ2-7; 7 bases line up with TRBD1. The V gene's germline CDR1 is SGHAT and CDR2 FQDESV (reference sequence). V trimming: 5 bases; J trimming: 6 bases; junction bases outside the gene matches: 4. The CDR3 runs to 12 residues. The full variable domain, rest sourced from reference TRBV11-1 and TRBJ2-7, is EAEVAQSPRYKITEKSQAVAFWCDPISGHATLYWYRQILGQGPELLVQFQDESVVDDSQLPKDRFSAERLKGVDSTLKIQPAELGDSAMYLCASSLTGFEQYFGPGTRLTVT.

J is TRBJ2-7 and V is TRBV6-2 or TRBV6-3; perhaps TRBD2 as D (5 bases). From germline, CDR1 is MNHEY and CDR2 SVGEGT. This CDR3 contains 16 residues. Trimming left V 5 bases short and J 2 bases short, with 19 bases between. CDR3 sequence (DNA): TGTGCCAGCAGTCACGGACTCGCCCCTGGGACCTACGAGCAGTACTTC. This translates into CASSHGLAPGTYEQYF.

J is TRBJ2-7 and V is TRBV19; 7 positions match TRBD2. Germline CDR1 and CDR2: LNHDA and SQIVND (reference sequence). This CDR3 comprises 14 residues. The V segment lost 5 bases and the J segment 4 bases; nucleotides outside the gene matches: 8. CDR3 in DNA: TGTGCCAGTAGTCCCCAAGCTAGCGGATACGAGCAGTACTTC. Protein product: CASSPQASGYEQYF.

This chain links TRBV15 with TRBJ2-1, with unresolved D. The CDR3 sequence is 12 residues long. The germline gives CDR1 LNHNV, CDR2 YYDKDF (reference sequence). With 1 base removed from V and 7 bases from J, the gap between germline ends came to 5 bases. DNA of the CDR3: TGTGCCACCAGCAGAGGTTCGAATGAGCAGTTCTTC. This encodes CATSRGSNEQFF.

The V and J genes are TRBV6-6 and TRBJ1-4; no definite D call. This CDR3 spans 17 amino acids. V dropped 5 bases and J dropped 1 base, with 17 bases sitting between them. Germline CDR1 reads MNHNY; CDR2 reads SVGAGI (reference sequence). CDR3 DNA sequence: TGTGCCAGCAGTCTCTCCCGGGTCCTAATAACTAATGAAAAACTGTTTTTT. Its protein is CASSLSRVLITNEKLFF.